Following are 16 T cell receptor beta chains from one sample sequenced in a study of CD8+CD57+ T cells in acquired aplastic anemia. Profiles of TCR beta VDJ and CDR3 were generated from a genomic DNA template. TCRdb passed the reads through MiXCR, listing each CDR3 protein once. The profile shows over 200,000 distinct CDR3 sequences, around 60% of them singletons. Sequencing was carried out using sorted CD4+, CD8+, or CD8+CD57+ T cells (not recorded which) from PBMCs. All receptors come from a human donor in good health.

The rearrangement joins TRBV6-5 to TRBJ2-1, with D possibly matching TRBD1 (5 bases). Germline V gene sequence: CDR1 MNHEY, CDR2 SVGAGI. The CDR3 runs 12 residues. Trimming removed 5 bases from V and 10 bases from J, with 12 bases in between. This chain's CDR3 is CASSPTVSEQFF. As DNA, the CDR3 is TGTGCCAGCAGTCCGACAGTAAGCGAGCAGTTCTTC.

This clonotype was observed at least ten times. CDR3 bases: TGTGCCAGCAGCTTAGCAGAGGAGACCCAGTACTTC. Its protein product is CASSLAEETQYF. The gene calls are TRBV7-6 and TRBJ2-5; D ambiguous. The CDR3 has 12 residues. The V gene lost 0 bases and the J gene lost 5 bases, with 4 bases spanning the gap. Germline lookup yields CDR1 SGHVS and CDR2 FNYEAQ.

The chain carries TRBV19 and TRBJ2-3; TRBD2 agrees at 10 bases. The tail of the sequence fits TRBJ2-1 better, so the J call may be wrong. This CDR3 is 16 amino acids long. Germline CDR1 and CDR2: LNHDA and SQIVND (reference sequence). The CDR3 region has the DNA TGTGCCAGTAGTTTCCGATCTAGCGGGAGTAACGATGAGCAGTTCTTC. Its translation is CASSFRSSGSNDEQFF.

V is TRBV7-9 and J is TRBJ2-7, with 7 bases matching TRBD2. The germline V gene has CDR1 SEHNR and CDR2 FQNEAQ (reference sequence). The trim removed 7 bases at V and 5 bases at J, leaving 17 bases unmatched. This CDR3 is 16 amino acids long. The DNA for the CDR3 is TGTGCCAGCAACTCCCCCTGGGAGGGAGAATCCCACGAGCAGTACTTC. Its translation is CASNSPWEGESHEQYF.

V gene TRBV7-2 combines with J gene TRBJ2-3; either TRBD1 or TRBD2 may fit D (5 bases each). Per the germline V gene, CDR1 is SGHTA and CDR2 is FQGNSA. This CDR3 is 14 amino acids long. V shed 1 base and J shed 4 bases, with 9 bases lying between them. CDR3 DNA: TGTGCCAGCAGCTTAGGGGGGAAGCCAGATACGCAGTATTTT. This gives the protein CASSLGGKPDTQYF.

This chain uses TRBV19 with TRBJ2-1; 10 nucleotides align to TRBD2. The CDR3 runs to 16 residues. The junction had 8 bases not matched to a gene; V was cut back by 1 base and J by 8 bases. CDR1 LNHDA and CDR2 SQIVND come from the germline V gene (reference sequence). The DNA of the CDR3 is TGTGCCAGTAGTATAGGAGGACTAGCGGCTGGCGATGAGCAGTTCTTC. Amino acids: CASSIGGLAAGDEQFF.

The gene calls are TRBV5-1 and TRBJ2-5; TRBD2 matches 8 bases. V trimming: 2 bases; J trimming: 1 base; junction bases outside the gene matches: 1. Germline loops: CDR1 SGHRS, CDR2 YFSETQ. CDR3 length: 14 residues. This chain's CDR3 is CASSFTSGQETQYF. The DNA of the CDR3 is TGCGCCAGCAGCTTCACTAGCGGCCAAGAGACCCAGTACTTC.

As regards this clonotype: An end of the junction does not agree with germline; a read error may underlie this. The chain carries TRBV27 and TRBJ1-2; D is unresolved. The CDR3 sequence is 11 residues long. Looked up from germline, CDR1 is MNHEY and CDR2 is SMNVEV (reference sequence). The chain's CDR3 is CASSLSNPRAF. CDR3 bases: TGTGCCAGCAGTTTATCGAACCCCCGGGCCTTC.

Note on this clonotype: Its ends do not fully match the called genes, so a read error is possible. This chain connects TRBV24-1 to TRBJ2-7; 7 bases are shared with TRBD1. Germline V gene lookup returns CDR1 KGHDR and CDR2 SFDVKD. The CDR3 loop spans 13 amino acids. The CDR3 DNA sequence: TGTGCCACCTTACAGGGGTTTCAGAGCGAGCAGTGCTTC. Amino acids: CATLQGFQSEQCF.

The chain employs TRBV29-1 and TRBJ1-1; the D gene is possibly TRBD1 (6 bases). Looked up from germline, CDR1 is SQVTM and CDR2 is ANQGSEA. CDR3 length: 11 amino acids. V lost 8 bases and J 5 bases, leaving 12 bases between the germline ends. CDR3 region: CSPWGATEAFF. Written as DNA, the CDR3 is TGCAGCCCATGGGGGGCAACTGAAGCTTTCTTT.

This rearrangement joins TRBV20-1 to TRBJ2-7; D may correspond to TRBD1 or TRBD2 (6 bases each). The CDR3 has 14 amino acids. V lost 3 bases and J lost 5, with 17 bases in between. The germline CDR1 and CDR2 sequences are DFQATT and SNEGSKA (reference sequence). The CDR3: CSASKGEEKNEQYF. CDR3 DNA: TGCAGTGCTAGTAAGGGGGAGGAAAAGAACGAGCAGTACTTC.

V and J are TRBV15 and TRBJ2-7; 7 nucleotides line up with TRBD1. The length of the CDR3 is 14 residues. Germline assignment: CDR1 LNHNV and CDR2 YYDKDF (reference sequence). V was clipped by 5 bases and J by 2 bases; unmatched bases: 6. The CDR3 protein is CATSSKGAAYEQYF. CDR3 in DNA: TGTGCCACCAGCTCCAAGGGGGCGGCCTACGAGCAGTACTTC.

The V and J genes are TRBV24-1 and TRBJ1-5, with 9 bases lining up with TRBD1. Per the germline V gene, CDR1 is KGHDR and CDR2 is SFDVKD. V gave up 5 bases and J gave up 2 bases; unmatched junction bases: 0. The CDR3 is made up of 14 amino acids. This CDR3 reads CATSGTGGNQPQHF. The CDR3 nucleotides are TGTGCCACCAGTGGGACAGGGGGCAATCAGCCCCAGCATTTT.

At least ten counts were recorded for this clonotype. The chain uses TRBV5-1 and TRBJ1-1; 7 bases line up with TRBD1. The CDR3 has 14 residues. CDR1 is SGHRS and CDR2 is YFSETQ in the germline V gene. Trimming removed 3 bases from V and 5 bases from J; junction bases left unmatched: 7. CDR3 DNA sequence: TGCGCCAGCAGCTCCCAGGGGGGGTTGACTGAAGCTTTCTTT. Translated, it gives CASSSQGGLTEAFF.

This clonotype was counted only a few times. The chain links TRBV19 to TRBJ2-7; TRBD2 aligns across 7 bases. Germline assignment: CDR1 LNHDA and CDR2 SQIVND (reference sequence). J was trimmed by 4 bases and V by 3 bases; bases with no gene match: 3. The CDR3 totals 13 residues. This CDR3 reads CASSMGGKYEQYF. CDR3 nucleotides: TGTGCCAGTAGTATGGGAGGGAAGTACGAGCAGTACTTC. Variable domain in full (rest from reference TRBV19 and TRBJ2-7): DGGITQSPKYLFRKEGQNVTLSCEQNLNHDAMYWYRQDPGQGLRLIYYSQIVNDFQKGDIAEGYSVSREKKESFPLTVTSAQKNPTAFYLCASSMGGKYEQYFGPGTRLTVT.

This clonotype was counted only a few times. The CDR3 here is CSVLLWNTEAFF. In DNA, the CDR3 is TGCAGCGTTTTGTTGTGGAACACTGAAGCTTTCTTT. The chain joins TRBV29-1 to TRBJ1-1; D not resolved. The V gene's germline CDR1 is SQVTM and CDR2 ANQGSEA. CDR3 length: 12 residues. The V end lost 5 bases, the J end lost 1 base, and 8 bases lay between the germline ends.